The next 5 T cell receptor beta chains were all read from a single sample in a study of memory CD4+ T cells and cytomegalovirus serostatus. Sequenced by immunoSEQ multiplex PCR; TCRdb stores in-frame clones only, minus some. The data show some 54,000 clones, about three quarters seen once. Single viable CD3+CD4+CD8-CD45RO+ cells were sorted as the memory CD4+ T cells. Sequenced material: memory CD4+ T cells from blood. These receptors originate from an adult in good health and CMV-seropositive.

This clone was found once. DNA of the CDR3: TGTGCCAGCAGCTCGGGACAGGGGGCATTTATGAATGAGCAGTTCTTC. Encoded protein: CASSSGQGAFMNEQFF. The chain has TRBV7-2 and TRBJ2-1; 12 bases align to TRBD1. V lost 4 bases and J lost 7; bases outside the gene matches: 8. The CDR3 is made up of 16 amino acids. In germline, CDR1 is SGHTA, CDR2 FQGNSA.

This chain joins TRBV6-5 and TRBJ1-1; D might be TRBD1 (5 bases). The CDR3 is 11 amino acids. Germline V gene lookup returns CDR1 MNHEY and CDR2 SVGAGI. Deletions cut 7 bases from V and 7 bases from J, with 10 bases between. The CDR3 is CASTLRGEAFF. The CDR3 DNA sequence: TGTGCCAGCACCCTGAGGGGTGAAGCTTTCTTT.

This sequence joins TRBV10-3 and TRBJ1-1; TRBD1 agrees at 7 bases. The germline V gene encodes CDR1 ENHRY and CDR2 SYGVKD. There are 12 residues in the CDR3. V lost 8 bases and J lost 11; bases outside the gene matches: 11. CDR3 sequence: CAIGELGGVAFF. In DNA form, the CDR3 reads TGTGCCATCGGGGAGTTAGGGGGCGTTGCTTTCTTT.

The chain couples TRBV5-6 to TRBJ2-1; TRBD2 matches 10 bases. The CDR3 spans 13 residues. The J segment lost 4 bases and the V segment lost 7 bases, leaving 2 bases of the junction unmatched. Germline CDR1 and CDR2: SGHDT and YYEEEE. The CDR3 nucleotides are TGTGCCAGCGGAGCGGGGGGGTACAATGAGCAGTTCTTC. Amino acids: CASGAGGYNEQFF.

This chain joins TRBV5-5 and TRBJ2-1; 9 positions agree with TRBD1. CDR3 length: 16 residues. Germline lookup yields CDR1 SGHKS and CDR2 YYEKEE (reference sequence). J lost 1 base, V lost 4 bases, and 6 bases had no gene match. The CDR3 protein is CASSRGTGLSYNEQFF. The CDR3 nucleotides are TGTGCCAGCAGCAGGGGGACAGGGCTATCCTACAATGAGCAGTTCTTC.